The 23 T cell receptor beta chains below were found in one sample sequenced in a study of T-cell reconstitution after alpha-beta-depleted transplantation in children. Unique molecular identifiers were used to barcode this TCRbeta library. TCRdb redid the calling of the PCR reads with MiXCR, one entry per CDR3 protein. The sample includes approximately 640,000 distinct CDR3 sequences, roughly 17% of them seen just once. Sequenced material: PBMCs from the stem cell graft donor, taken from the stem cell graft. These receptors were obtained from a human donor who donated a stem cell graft to a child with acute myeloid leukemia.

This clonotype has more than one count but fewer than ten. The V call is TRBV5-5, the J call TRBJ2-7, with D uncertain. V was shortened by 1 base and J by 3 bases, with 14 bases between the two germline ends. This CDR3 is 15 amino acids long. CDR1 and CDR2 from the germline V gene are SGHKS and YYEKEE (reference sequence). The CDR3 reads CASSLTGRTGYEQYF. The CDR3 nucleotides read TGTGCCAGCAGCTTGACTGGTCGGACCGGCTACGAGCAGTACTTC.

The rearrangement links TRBV5-6 to TRBJ2-5; D gene uncertain. The germline CDR1 and CDR2 sequences are SGHDT and YYEEEE. This CDR3 has 14 residues. With 0 bases removed from V and 5 bases from J, the gap between germline ends came to 11 bases. CDR3: CASSLVSGWETQYF. The CDR3 DNA follows: TGTGCCAGCAGCTTGGTATCTGGGTGGGAGACCCAGTACTTC.

The J gene is TRBJ1-5, the V gene TRBV5-8; 8 nucleotides agree with TRBD1. The CDR3 sequence is 17 residues long. CDR1 and CDR2 from the germline V gene are SGHTS and YDEGEE. V gave up 5 bases and J gave up 2 bases; unmatched junction bases: 12. For the CDR3, the DNA is TGTGCCAGCAGACCAACCGGACAGGGATGGGGCAATCAGCCCCAGCATTTT. It translates to CASRPTGQGWGNQPQHF.

This clonotype was observed a few times. The chain employs TRBV12-3 or TRBV12-4 and TRBJ1-2, with D hard to call. The CDR3 spans 14 residues. V dropped 5 bases and J dropped 3 bases, with 13 bases sitting between them. The CDR3 region is CASSPRRQDYGYTF. The CDR3 region has the DNA TGTGCCAGCAGTCCCCGAAGGCAGGACTATGGCTACACCTTC.

This clonotype was seen ten or more times. This sequence joins TRBV27 and TRBJ2-3; D uncertain. Trimming removed 2 bases from V and 2 bases from J, with 8 bases in between. Germline CDR1 is MNHEY and CDR2 is SMNVEV (reference sequence). CDR3 size: 14 residues. CDR3 loop: CASSLNYPTDTQYF. The DNA of the CDR3 is TGTGCCAGCAGTTTAAACTACCCCACAGATACGCAGTATTTT.

There are many counts of this clonotype. V usage is TRBV4-2 and J usage is TRBJ1-2; TRBD1 agrees at 9 bases. V lost 0 bases, J lost 4 bases, and 6 bases stayed unmatched. CDR3 size: 16 residues. Germline V gene lookup returns CDR1 LGHNA and CDR2 YNFKEQ. CDR3 amino acids: CASSQDGTGRAYGYTF. The CDR3 coding sequence is TGTGCCAGCAGCCAAGACGGGACAGGGAGGGCCTATGGCTACACCTTC.

The V call is TRBV5-1, the J call TRBJ1-3, with D perhaps TRBD1 (6 bases). V was clipped by 4 bases and J by 0 bases, with 11 bases between them. The CDR3 extends over 15 amino acids. Germline values: CDR1 SGHRS, CDR2 YFSETQ. The DNA of the CDR3 is TGCGCCAGCAGCCCACAGGGTCTCTCTGGAAACACCATATATTTT. This gives the protein CASSPQGLSGNTIYF. Supplemented by reference TRBV5-1 and TRBJ1-3, the full variable domain reads KAGVTQTPRYLIKTRGQQVTLSCSPISGHRSVSWYQQTPGQGLQFLFEYFSETQRNKGNFPGRFSGRQFSNSRSEMNVSTLELGDSALYLCASSPQGLSGNTIYFGEGSWLTVV.

The genes are TRBV7-3 and TRBJ2-1; D possibly corresponds to TRBD1 (6 bases). The CDR3 consists of 16 residues. The germline gives CDR1 SGHTA, CDR2 FQGTGA. V lost 3 bases to trimming and J lost 2 bases, with 14 bases between them. DNA for the CDR3: TGTGCCAGCAGCTTCGGACAGTCAGGCGCCTACAATGAGCAGTTCTTC. Translated, it gives CASSFGQSGAYNEQFF.

The rearrangement uses TRBV5-1 and TRBJ2-3, with D perhaps being TRBD1 or TRBD2 (5 bases each). V lost 0 bases and J 3 bases, leaving 17 bases between the germline ends. This CDR3 comprises 17 residues. Per the germline V gene, CDR1 is SGHRS and CDR2 is YFSETQ. The chain's CDR3 is CASSLAGGGQRTDTQYF. In DNA form, the CDR3 reads TGCGCCAGCAGCTTGGCCGGTGGAGGACAAAGGACAGATACGCAGTATTTT.

This clonotype showed up many times. The chain has TRBV7-9 and TRBJ2-3; D gene uncertain. V shed 4 bases and J shed 6 bases, with 2 bases lying between them. CDR3 length equals 10 residues. Germline V lookup: CDR1 SEHNR, CDR2 FQNEAQ (reference sequence). Here the CDR3 DNA reads TGTGCCAGCAGCTACGATACGCAGTATTTT. The encoded protein is CASSYDTQYF.

This clonotype was seen ten or more times. This chain uses TRBV7-9 with TRBJ2-7; TRBD2 matches at 10 bases. CDR3 length: 15 residues. Germline assignment: CDR1 SEHNR and CDR2 FQNEAQ (reference sequence). J gave up 0 bases and V 4 bases, and 3 bases lay outside the gene matches. The CDR3 is CASSSSGGASYEQYF. The CDR3 DNA sequence: TGTGCCAGCAGCTCGAGCGGGGGGGCCTCCTACGAGCAGTACTTC.

This clonotype was recorded at least ten times. This chain links TRBV20-1 with TRBJ2-7; 7 nucleotides agree with TRBD2. This CDR3 spans 13 amino acids. The V segment lost 6 bases and the J segment 4 bases; nucleotides outside the gene matches: 9. The germline gives CDR1 DFQATT, CDR2 SNEGSKA (reference sequence). Here the CDR3 DNA reads TGCAGTGCGGTAGAGCGGGGCCCATACGAGCAGTACTTC. Protein sequence: CSAVERGPYEQYF.

This clonotype was counted at least ten times. V usage is TRBV5-1 and J usage is TRBJ1-4; the D is unclear. This CDR3 contains 14 residues. V was shortened by 4 bases and J by 7 bases, with 14 bases between the two germline ends. Germline CDR1 and CDR2: SGHRS and YFSETQ. The CDR3 spells CASSPSSSTEKLFF. CDR3 sequence (DNA): TGCGCCAGCAGCCCATCCTCTAGCACTGAAAAACTGTTTTTT.

This clonotype was detected ten times or more. V gene TRBV20-1 combines with J gene TRBJ2-1; D is ambiguous. Germline CDR1 reads DFQATT; CDR2 reads SNEGSKA (reference sequence). V was shortened by 2 bases and J by 10 bases, with 6 bases between the two germline ends. CDR3 size: 10 residues. In DNA, the CDR3 is TGCAGTGCTAGACTTCGAGAGCAGTTCTTC. Translation: CSARLREQFF.

V is TRBV24-1 and J is TRBJ2-1, with 7 bases identical to TRBD1. The junction had 2 bases not matched to a gene; V was cut back by 6 bases and J by 10 bases. In germline, CDR1 is KGHDR, CDR2 SFDVKD. The CDR3 length is 11 residues. The CDR3 nucleotides read TGTGCCACCAGTCGGGGACAGGAGCAGTTCTTC. Translation: CATSRGQEQFF.

This clonotype was found a few times. The chain uses TRBV20-1 and TRBJ2-5; D remains unclear. The CDR3 runs to 13 residues. Germline CDR1 is DFQATT and CDR2 is SNEGSKA (reference sequence). V was trimmed by 0 bases and J by 4 bases, leaving 9 bases between them. CDR3 amino acids: CSARERIRETQYF. CDR3 nucleotides: TGCAGTGCTAGAGAGCGTATTAGAGAGACCCAGTACTTC.

This clonotype was picked up a small number of times. The chain couples TRBV7-6 to TRBJ1-4; 7 bases line up with TRBD1. The V segment lost 3 bases and the J segment 0 bases; nucleotides outside the gene matches: 1. Per germline, CDR1 SGHVS and CDR2 FNYEAQ. The length of the CDR3 is 15 residues. The DNA of the CDR3 is TGTGCCAGCAGCTTGGGGACAGCAACTAATGAAAAACTGTTTTTT. Its protein is CASSLGTATNEKLFF.

This clonotype was detected once. The gene calls are TRBV11-1 and TRBJ1-2, with D possibly being TRBD1 (5 bases). Trimming pared 2 bases from V and 3 bases from J, leaving 13 bases between. There are 15 residues in the CDR3. Germline V gene sequence: CDR1 SGHAT, CDR2 FQDESV (reference sequence). The DNA of the CDR3 is TGTGCCAGCAGCTTATTGGGGGAACAGGACTATGGCTACACCTTC. Encoded protein: CASSLLGEQDYGYTF.

This rearrangement joins TRBV14 to TRBJ2-3, with D possibly being TRBD1 (5 bases). This CDR3 spans 17 amino acids. The V gene lost 2 bases and the J gene lost 4 bases, with 19 bases spanning the gap. Germline V gene sequence: CDR1 SGHDN, CDR2 FVKESK. The CDR3 reads CASSQQRQLFPPDTQYF. DNA of the CDR3: TGTGCCAGCAGCCAACAGAGACAGCTATTTCCACCAGATACGCAGTATTTT.

This clonotype was recorded a few times. The chain uses TRBV11-2 and TRBJ2-2, with TRBD1 as a possible D gene (5 bases). The CDR3 is made up of 18 amino acids. The ends were cut back, 5 bases at V and 0 bases at J, with 19 bases in the middle. Per the germline V gene, CDR1 is SGHAT and CDR2 is FQNNGV. CDR3 protein: CASSPSLGQGANTGELFF. Here the CDR3 DNA reads TGTGCCAGCAGCCCATCCCTCGGGCAGGGCGCGAACACCGGGGAGCTGTTTTTT.

This clonotype showed up just a few times. The J gene is TRBJ2-3, the V gene TRBV7-2; D may match TRBD1 or TRBD2 (5 bases each). V lost 5 bases and J lost 9, with 21 bases in between. The germline V gene encodes CDR1 SGHTA and CDR2 FQGNSA. This CDR3 is 15 amino acids long. For the CDR3, the DNA is TGTGCCAGCAGCCCCACGGGACCCGCGGGTAAAACGCAGTATTTT. This encodes CASSPTGPAGKTQYF.

The chain uses TRBV12-3 or TRBV12-4 and TRBJ1-2; 9 nucleotides agree with TRBD1. This CDR3 region has 13 residues. V was pared by 8 bases and J by 5 bases, with 6 bases of the junction left unmatched. The CDR3 is CASGPGTGYGYTF. The CDR3 bases are TGTGCCAGCGGGCCCGGGACAGGGTATGGCTACACCTTC.

This clonotype was counted once. This rearrangement joins TRBV18 to TRBJ2-1; D gene ambiguous. CDR1 is KGHSH and CDR2 is LQKENI in the germline V gene. The CDR3 loop spans 12 amino acids. V lost 6 bases and J lost 6, with 9 bases in between. As DNA, the CDR3 is TGTGCCAGCTCCCCAAATGGCAATGAGCAGTTCTTC. Its translation is CASSPNGNEQFF.